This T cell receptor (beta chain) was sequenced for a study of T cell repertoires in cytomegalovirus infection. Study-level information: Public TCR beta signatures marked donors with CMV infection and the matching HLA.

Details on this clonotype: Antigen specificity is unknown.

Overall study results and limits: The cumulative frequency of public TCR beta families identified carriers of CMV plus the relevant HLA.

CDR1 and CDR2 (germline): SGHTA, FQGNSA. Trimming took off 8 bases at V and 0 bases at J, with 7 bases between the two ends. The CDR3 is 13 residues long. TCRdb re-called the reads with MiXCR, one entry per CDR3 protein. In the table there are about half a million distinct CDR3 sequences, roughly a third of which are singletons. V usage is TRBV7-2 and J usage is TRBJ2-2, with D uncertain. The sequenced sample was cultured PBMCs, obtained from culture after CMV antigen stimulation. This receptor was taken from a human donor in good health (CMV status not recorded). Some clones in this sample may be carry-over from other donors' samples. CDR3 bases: TGTGCCAGCCACCCACCGAACACCGGGGAGCTGTTTTTT. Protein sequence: CASHPPNTGELFF. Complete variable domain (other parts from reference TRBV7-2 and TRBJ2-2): GAGVSQSPSNKVTEKGKDVELRCDPISGHTALYWYRQSLGQGLEFLIYFQGNSAPDKSGLPSDRFSAERTGGSVSTLTIQRTQQEDSAVYLCASHPPNTGELFFGEGSRLTVL.